This TCR beta chain was profiled in a study of blood T cell repertoires in COVID-19. In the study overall: T cells, B-cell-depleted T cells, or PBMCs provided the cDNA or gDNA that served as material.

The germline CDR1 and CDR2 sequences are GTSNPN and SVGIG (reference sequence). There are 15 residues in the CDR3. Trimming at V came to 1 base and at J to 5 bases, leaving 2 bases not matched to a gene. How the authors handled the data: The assay estimated nucleated cells by amplifying reference gene primers. The assay was immunoSEQ multiplex PCR, and TCRdb's table has in-frame clones only and misses some. The DNA was the basis for D and trimming; V, J and clone size are from that table. The sample has over 85,000 clones; 84% are singletons. Sequences were obtained from peripheral blood. The sequence derives from a man in his forties or fifties with active or convalescent COVID-19. This chain connects TRBV30 to TRBJ2-2; 12 bases match TRBD2. The CDR3 sequence: CAWSAGTSGTGELFF. The CDR3 nucleotides read TGTGCCTGGAGTGCTGGGACTAGCGGGACCGGGGAGCTGTTTTTT.